This TCR beta chain was captured by sequencing in a study of beta chain features in type 1 diabetes (dated by TCRdb to 2017 to 2018). A note on the overall study: Mean age, gender distribution, total cell number and subset yield did not differ between patients and healthy donors. A total of 90 million to 120 million sorted cells were examined across all samples, and a strong correlation was observed between cell number per subset and RNA yield. In the study, recently diagnosed type 1 diabetes patients and matched healthy donors were compared on the TCRB repertoires of their sorted circulating CD4+ T cell subsets. Naive and central memory subsets were obtained from all 30 or so donors, but regulatory and stem cell-like memory subsets were isolated from only 8 patients and 8 healthy donors.

Beyond this particular receptor, the publication reports: Because cDNA rather than genomic DNA was sequenced, highly expressing activated cells could have been over-represented, although no difference in activation and CD3 levels was found between groups. Type 1 diabetes patients showed a moderate but significant shortening of TCRB CDR3 length in all four CD4+ subsets. HLA sub-analyses involved small numbers of individuals, so any influence of HLA type on TCRB rearrangement remained unresolved. Naive, central memory and regulatory TCRB repertoires appeared to be more similar among patients than among healthy donors. PCR might favor shorter templates, but patient and control samples were amplified and corrected together, so any skew would affect both groups equally. At VDJ recombination sites, type 1 diabetes patients had fewer insertions and more deleted nucleotides, which implies abnormalities in thymic rearrangement.

The entire isolated RNA was reverse transcribed using the High Capacity cDNA Reverse Transcription Kit, and thus expressed TCRB transcripts were sequenced. For stem cell-like memory T cell samples, survey-depth immunoSEQ sequencing was used, averaging around 1 million total reads per sample. Sorted cells were lysed in RLT buffer, and RNA was extracted using DNase-treated RNeasy Micro or Mini kits according to cell number. To prevent cross-contamination, each cell subset was processed individually, whereas patient and healthy donor samples were processed jointly. The immunoSEQ multiplex PCR was used to amplify TCRB sequences from cDNA, generating 87-bp fragments that spanned the CDR3 region. Sequencing of the amplicons was performed on the Illumina HiSeq platform. In the authors' own workflow: Synthetic template baselines were used to correct PCR bias computationally, reads within Hamming distance 2 were collapsed, and singletons that could not be merged were discarded. By aligning reads against IMGT, V, D and J genes, CDR3 length, and insertions or deletions at six rearrangement sites were assigned. Within each subset, clonotype counts were normalized to sorted cell number, and only after that were true diversity and Gini coefficients computed with the tcR R package. The overlap coefficient, calculated on TCRB nucleotide sequences, was used to quantify repertoire sharing. TCRdb holds this immuneACCESS table with in-frame rearrangements only. Some clones are missing; in checked studies, unresolved V genes explain under half, and the rest has no known cause. That table gives V, J and clone size, and the DNA gave D and trimming. The sample profile shows approximately 58,000 clones; about 60% of them were found once. The ten largest clones add up to 0.29% of the sample.

Inclusive of the bounding cysteine and phenylalanine, the CDR3 is 16 residues long. The entry retains the CDR3 DNA only, 48 bases that are in frame from base 1. The germline V gene (reference sequence) sets CDR1 to SEHNR and CDR2 to FQNEAQ. Compared with germline, V lacks 5 bases and J lacks 4 bases; bases without a gene match: 11. From each donor, a single peripheral blood sample of about 100 mL on average was drawn into heparinised tubes. A BD FACSAria II and a panel including CD45RO, CCR7, CD25, CD127, CD95 and CD27 were used to sort naive, central memory, regulatory and stem cell-like memory CD4+ T cells. All sorted populations exceeded 95% purity. Right away, PBMCs were isolated by Lymphoprep density gradient centrifugation and were stained directly, with no culture step. So that batch effects would be minimized, each experiment stained and sorted samples in pairs, pairing one healthy donor with one patient.

In the case of this clone: The clone's antigen remains unknown. Base quality data are lacking; no much larger clone is found one base away.

The chain joins TRBV7-9 to TRBJ2-3, with 8 central nucleotides matching TRBD1. The sample comprised stem cell memory CD4+ T cells from blood. Reading the label with the study, this specimen's cell subset or site is: stem cell-like memory CD4+ T cells. This sequence was found in a woman aged 25-40 years with type 1 diabetes. The CDR3 amino acid sequence is: CASSQRAGGSADTQYF. The nucleotides read TGTGCCAGCAGCCAAAGGGCAGGGGGCTCTGCAGATACGCAGTATTTT.